The clone carrying this T cell receptor (beta chain) was counted a few times. These data are taken from a study of molecular identifiers for immune sequencing clone quantification. As previously described, bulk TCR libraries were made using listed TCR primers. Each CDR3 protein is one row after TCRdb ran MiXCR on the PCR reads. The sample has about 640,000 distinct CDR3 sequences; around 20% are singletons. Sorted naive CD8 T cells, roughly 19,000 to 1,100,000, were sequenced from 10%, 30% or 50% RNA. The source material was naive CD8+ T cells from blood, with Jurkat cell RNA spiked in. Stated subset: FACS-sorted CD8+CD4-CCR7+CD45RA+ naive T cells. The TCR comes from a human donor in good health. Some libraries in this study had Jurkat cell RNA spiked in.

CDR3 sequence: CASSPARAGELFF. CDR3 DNA: TGCGCCAGCAGTCCGGCGCGTGCCGGGGAGCTGTTTTTT. This chain joins TRBV10-1 and TRBJ2-2; the D is unclear. The V end lost 5 bases, the J end lost 6 bases, and 10 bases lay between the germline ends. The CDR3 sequence is 13 residues long. CDR1 is WNHNN, CDR2 SYGVQD, per germline (reference sequence).